This TCR beta chain was observed in a study of T cell responses to AZD1222 COVID-19 vaccine (dated by TCRdb to the early 2020s). With regard to the full study: AZD1222 recipients whose second dose came at about 4 weeks and those whose second dose came at about 12 weeks were combined into one group, since spike-specific TCR depth and breadth did not differ between the two schedules. TCR sequencing covered more than 230 trial participants: around 210 given two doses of AZD1222 and 26 given two doses of MenACWY control vaccine. Trial participants were enrolled into age subgroups of 18-55, 56-69 and 70-plus years, which contained around 150, 28 and 57 TCR-sequenced participants, respectively.

As for this clone: Its binding antigen is unknown. No much larger clone is present one base from it, and per-base qualities are unavailable.

Study-wide conclusions, independent of this receptor: Participants were mostly white British and included more females than males, and it was suggested by the authors that clonal diversity may have been underestimated. After two AZD1222 doses, both the breadth and the depth of spike-specific TCRs were significantly higher than at day 0 and than in MenACWY recipients. Epitopes outside the regions mutated in the B.1.351 and B.1.1.7 variants were reportedly recognized by nearly half of the unique spike-specific TCRs. Because no samples from the day 14 peak response were available, repertoires could be characterized only after the peak T cell response. The 56-69-year group was small, and its depth increase did not reach significance, likely because of low power. Vaccine-associated CD4 TCRs spanned the whole spike protein, with dominant responses in regions 160-218 and 743-854. Only five to seven AZD1222 recipients were SARS-CoV-2 seropositive at baseline, limiting conclusions about previously exposed vaccinees.

V and J lose 2 bases and 2 bases, and a span of 2 bases separates them. The germline V gene supplies CDR1 SGHDT and CDR2 YYEEEE. The CDR3 contains 11 residues, cysteine and phenylalanine counted. The read is trimmed to its CDR3 DNA, 33 bases read in frame from base 1. The time point label for this specimen denotes: baseline before first vaccination. Vaccinee samples came from UK trials COV001 and COV002, including a single-blind randomized controlled phase 2/3 trial of AZD1222 (ChAdOx1 nCoV-19) in healthy adults. Trial participant PBMC samples were collected at day 0 and day 28 after the second dose for TCRbeta chain sequencing. The CDR3 regions of human TCRbeta chains were analyzed by immunosequencing. Per the original workflow: Repertoire TCRs were checked for matches against a reference library of SARS-CoV-2-specific TCRs that had been generated using the MIRA antigen-specificity platform. Breadth was defined as the fraction of unique TCRs that were SARS-CoV-2-associated. Depth was defined as the fraction of total T cells that were SARS-CoV-2-associated. Each spike-specific TCR was assigned to its reactive spike region and to a CD4 or CD8 class using the MIRA data. Log10-transformed breadth and depth values were compared by one-way ANOVA with Sidak's multiple comparisons tests. Imported from immuneACCESS, the table was reduced by TCRdb to in-frame sequences with V and J called. These copies leave out some clones; in studies compared against another copy, an unresolved V gene accounts for under half, and the cause of the remainder is not known. V, J and clone size reflect that table, while D and trimming were determined from the DNA. For this sample there are 150,000 to 200,000 clones; approximately 90% appear just once. The top ten clonotypes cover approximately 1.9% of the sample.

This specimen was peripheral blood, taken on day 0 of AZD1222 vaccination. The sequence was collected from an adult in good health. The sequence links TRBV5-6 to TRBJ2-7; the D gene cannot be named for sure. The DNA is TGTGCCAGCAGCTTTACCTACGAGCAGTACTTC. Its amino acids are CASSFTYEQYF.